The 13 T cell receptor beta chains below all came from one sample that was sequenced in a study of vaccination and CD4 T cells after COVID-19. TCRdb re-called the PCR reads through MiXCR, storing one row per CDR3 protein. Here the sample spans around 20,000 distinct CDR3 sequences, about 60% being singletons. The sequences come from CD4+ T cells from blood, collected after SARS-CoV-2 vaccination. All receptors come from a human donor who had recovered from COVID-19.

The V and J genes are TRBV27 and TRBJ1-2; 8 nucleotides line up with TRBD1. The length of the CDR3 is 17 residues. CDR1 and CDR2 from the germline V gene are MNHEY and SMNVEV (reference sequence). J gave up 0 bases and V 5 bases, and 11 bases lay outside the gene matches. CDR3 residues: CASSPRTGTGANYGYTF. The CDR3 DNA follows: TGTGCCAGCAGTCCGCGGACAGGGACAGGAGCTAACTATGGCTACACCTTC.

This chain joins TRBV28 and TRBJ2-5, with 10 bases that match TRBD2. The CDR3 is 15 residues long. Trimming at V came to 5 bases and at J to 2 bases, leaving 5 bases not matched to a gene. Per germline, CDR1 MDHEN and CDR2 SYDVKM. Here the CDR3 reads CASSHRTSGQETQYF. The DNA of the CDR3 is TGTGCCAGCAGTCACAGGACTAGCGGTCAAGAGACCCAGTACTTC.

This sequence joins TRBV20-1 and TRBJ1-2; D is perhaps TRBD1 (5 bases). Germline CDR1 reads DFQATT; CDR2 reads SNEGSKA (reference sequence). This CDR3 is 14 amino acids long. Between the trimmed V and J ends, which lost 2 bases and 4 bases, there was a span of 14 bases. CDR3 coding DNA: TGCAGTGCTAGATCTCGAAGGGGATTCTATGGCTACACCTTC. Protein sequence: CSARSRRGFYGYTF.

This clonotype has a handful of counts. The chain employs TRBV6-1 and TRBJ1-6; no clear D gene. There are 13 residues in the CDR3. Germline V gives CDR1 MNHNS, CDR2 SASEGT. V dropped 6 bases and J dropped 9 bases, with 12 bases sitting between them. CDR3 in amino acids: CASRPRGGSPLHF. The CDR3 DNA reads TGTGCCAGCAGGCCCCGGGGTGGTTCACCCCTCCACTTT.

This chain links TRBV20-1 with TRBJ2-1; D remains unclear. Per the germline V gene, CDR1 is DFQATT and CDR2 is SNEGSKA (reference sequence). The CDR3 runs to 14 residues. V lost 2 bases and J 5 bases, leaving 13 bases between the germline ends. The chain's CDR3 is CSARKGGGHNEQFF. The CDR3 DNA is TGCAGTGCTAGAAAGGGTGGCGGCCACAATGAGCAGTTCTTC.

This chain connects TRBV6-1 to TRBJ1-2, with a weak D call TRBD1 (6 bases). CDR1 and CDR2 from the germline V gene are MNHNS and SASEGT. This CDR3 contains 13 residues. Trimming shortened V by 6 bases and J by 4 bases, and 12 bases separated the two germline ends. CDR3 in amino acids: CASRRTESYGYTF. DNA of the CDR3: TGTGCCAGCAGACGGACAGAGTCCTATGGCTACACCTTC.

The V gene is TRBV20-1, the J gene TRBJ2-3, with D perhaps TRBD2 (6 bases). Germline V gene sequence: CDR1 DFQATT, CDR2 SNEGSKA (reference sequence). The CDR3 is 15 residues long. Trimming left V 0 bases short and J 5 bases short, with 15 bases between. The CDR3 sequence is CSAREGLGLEDTQYF. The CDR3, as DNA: TGCAGTGCTAGAGAAGGGCTGGGACTGGAAGATACGCAGTATTTT.

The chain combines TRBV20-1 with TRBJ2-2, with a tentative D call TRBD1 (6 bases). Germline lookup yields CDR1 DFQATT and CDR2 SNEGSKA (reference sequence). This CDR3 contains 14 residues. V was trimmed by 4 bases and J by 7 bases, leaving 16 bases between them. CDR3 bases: TGCAGTGCTACCCCTCATGGGGGCATCGGGGAGCTGTTTTTT. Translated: CSATPHGGIGELFF.

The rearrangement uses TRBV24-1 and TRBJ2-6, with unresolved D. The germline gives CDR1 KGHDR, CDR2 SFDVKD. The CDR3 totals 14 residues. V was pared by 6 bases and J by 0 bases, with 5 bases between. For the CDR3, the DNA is TGTGCCACCAGTTTGAGCTCTGGGGCCAACGTCCTGACTTTC. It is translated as CATSLSSGANVLTF.

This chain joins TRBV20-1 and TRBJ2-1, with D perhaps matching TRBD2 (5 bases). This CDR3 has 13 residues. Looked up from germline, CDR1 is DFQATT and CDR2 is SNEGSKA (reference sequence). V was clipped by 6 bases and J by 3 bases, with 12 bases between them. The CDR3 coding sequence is TGCAGTGCCGACCCCAGCGGCTACAATGAGCAGTTCTTC. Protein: CSADPSGYNEQFF.

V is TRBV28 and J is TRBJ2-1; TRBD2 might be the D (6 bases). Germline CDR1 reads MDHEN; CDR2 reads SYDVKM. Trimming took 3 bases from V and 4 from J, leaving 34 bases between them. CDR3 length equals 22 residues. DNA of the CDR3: TGTGCCAGCAGTTTGGGCTTTTCGATCCGGACCGAAGTAGCGGAAACATACAATGAGCAGTTCTTC. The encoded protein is CASSLGFSIRTEVAETYNEQFF.

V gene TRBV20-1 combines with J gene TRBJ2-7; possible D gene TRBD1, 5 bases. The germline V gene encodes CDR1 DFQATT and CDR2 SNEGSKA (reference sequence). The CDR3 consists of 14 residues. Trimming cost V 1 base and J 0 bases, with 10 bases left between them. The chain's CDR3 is CSARVQGSSYEQYF. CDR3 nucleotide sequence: TGCAGTGCTAGAGTGCAGGGCAGCTCCTACGAGCAGTACTTC.

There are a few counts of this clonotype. DNA of the CDR3: TGCGCCAGCCCTCCGCTGGGGCAAAGCTCCTATAATTCACCCCTCCACTTT. This encodes CASPPLGQSSYNSPLHF. V gene TRBV10-1 combines with J gene TRBJ1-6; tentative D call: TRBD1 (5 bases). The CDR3 sequence is 17 residues long. Trimming took 8 bases from V and 0 from J, leaving 17 bases between them. Germline-derived CDR1 and CDR2 are WNHNN and SYGVQD (reference sequence).